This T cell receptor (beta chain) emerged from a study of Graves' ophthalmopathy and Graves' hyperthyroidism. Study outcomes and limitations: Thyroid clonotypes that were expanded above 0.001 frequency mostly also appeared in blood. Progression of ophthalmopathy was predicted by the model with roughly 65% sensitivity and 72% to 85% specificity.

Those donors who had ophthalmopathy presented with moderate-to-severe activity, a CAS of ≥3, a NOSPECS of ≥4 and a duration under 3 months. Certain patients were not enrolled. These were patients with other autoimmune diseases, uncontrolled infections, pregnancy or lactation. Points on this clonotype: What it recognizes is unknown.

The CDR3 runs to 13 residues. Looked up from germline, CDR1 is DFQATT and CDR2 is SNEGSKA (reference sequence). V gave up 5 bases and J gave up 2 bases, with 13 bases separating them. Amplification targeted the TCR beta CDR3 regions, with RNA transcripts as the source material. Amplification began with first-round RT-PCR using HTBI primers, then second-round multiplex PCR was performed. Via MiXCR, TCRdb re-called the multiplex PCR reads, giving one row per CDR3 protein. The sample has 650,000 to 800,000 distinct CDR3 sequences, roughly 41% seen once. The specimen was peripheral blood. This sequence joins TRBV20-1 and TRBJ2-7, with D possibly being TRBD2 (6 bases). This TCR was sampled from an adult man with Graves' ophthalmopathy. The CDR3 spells CSALPGGPYEQYF. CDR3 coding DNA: TGCAGTGCTCTCCCCGGGGGTCCCTACGAGCAGTACTTC.